Below are 9 T cell receptor beta chains sequenced from a single sample in a study of tumour-infiltrating T cells in Burkitt lymphoma. Assay: immunoSEQ multiplex PCR; the TCRdb copy retains only in-frame clones and omits some. The sample consists of 510 or so clones, 80% to 95% of them appearing once. Sequenced sample: tumor tissue. Every receptor here comes from a human donor with Burkitt lymphoma. Some clones in this sample may be carry-over from other donors' samples.

CDR3 in DNA: TGTGCCAGCAGCTTACAGGGGTTGGAGACCCAGTACTTC. This gives the protein CASSLQGLETQYF. V and J are TRBV7-2 and TRBJ2-5, with D possibly being TRBD1 (6 bases). The CDR3 runs 13 residues. Between the trimmed V and J ends, which lost 2 bases and 5 bases, there was a span of 9 bases. Germline V gene sequence: CDR1 SGHTA, CDR2 FQGNSA.

J is TRBJ2-7 and V is TRBV19; 10 bases match TRBD2. J lost 4 bases, V lost 10 bases, and 16 bases had no gene match. The V gene's germline CDR1 is LNHDA and CDR2 SQIVND (reference sequence). The CDR3 has 16 amino acids. CDR3 sequence: CATTGNRASGSYEQYF. CDR3 in DNA: TGTGCCACGACAGGGAATAGGGCTAGCGGGAGTTACGAGCAGTACTTC.

V is TRBV6-1 and J is TRBJ1-2; D uncertain. Germline V gene data show CDR1 as MNHNS and CDR2 as SASEGT. The V end lost 6 bases, the J end lost 10 bases, and 12 bases lay between the germline ends. This CDR3 contains 11 residues. The CDR3 DNA sequence: TGTGCCAGCAGCCACGGAGCTCCCTACACCTTC. Translation gives CASSHGAPYTF.

The chain has TRBV19 and TRBJ1-2; D call uncertain. Trimming took 3 bases from V and 4 from J, leaving 9 bases between them. The CDR3 totals 13 residues. CDR1 is LNHDA, CDR2 SQIVND, per germline (reference sequence). In DNA, the CDR3 is TGTGCCAGTAGTATGGACGGAGCCTATGGCTACACCTTC. Its translation is CASSMDGAYGYTF. Full variable domain (outside the CDR3, taken from reference TRBV19 and TRBJ1-2): DGGITQSPKYLFRKEGQNVTLSCEQNLNHDAMYWYRQDPGQGLRLIYYSQIVNDFQKGDIAEGYSVSREKKESFPLTVTSAQKNPTAFYLCASSMDGAYGYTFGSGTRLTVV.

The chain carries TRBV30 and TRBJ1-1; D is unresolved. CDR1 GTSNPN and CDR2 SVGIG come from the germline V gene (reference sequence). The CDR3 totals 12 residues. V lost 3 bases, J lost 0 bases, and 5 bases lay in between. CDR3 residues: CAWRQMNTEAFF. DNA of the CDR3: TGTGCCTGGAGACAAATGAACACTGAAGCTTTCTTT.

The chain has TRBV27 and TRBJ1-4; 8 bases fit TRBD1. The germline CDR1 and CDR2 sequences are MNHEY and SMNVEV (reference sequence). V shed 5 bases, J shed 7 bases, and the junction held 6 bases outside the gene matches. CDR3 length equals 14 residues. In DNA form, the CDR3 reads TGTGCCAGCAGTCTCCGACAGGGGAGTGAAAAACTGTTTTTT. It translates to CASSLRQGSEKLFF.

The chain combines TRBV29-1 with TRBJ2-7, with a weak D call TRBD2 (5 bases). Germline V gene sequence: CDR1 SQVTM, CDR2 ANQGSEA. With 7 bases removed from V and 0 bases from J, the gap between germline ends came to 7 bases. The CDR3 sequence is 11 residues long. The CDR3 DNA follows: TGCAGCGCCAGCGGCTCCTACGAGCAGTACTTC. Translated: CSASGSYEQYF.

The chain combines TRBV29-1 with TRBJ1-2; D not certain. Germline V lookup: CDR1 SQVTM, CDR2 ANQGSEA. The V end lost 0 bases, the J end lost 5 bases, and 7 bases lay between the germline ends. This CDR3 comprises 12 residues. The DNA for the CDR3 is TGCAGCGTTGAAGATCGTAGATATGGCTACACCTTC. Translated: CSVEDRRYGYTF.

This chain joins TRBV11-2 and TRBJ2-7; D remains unclear. This CDR3 comprises 14 residues. Germline-derived CDR1 and CDR2 are SGHAT and FQNNGV. Trimming stripped 0 bases from V and 5 bases from J, with 11 bases between. CDR3 amino acids: CASSLEASLNEQYF. CDR3 bases: TGTGCCAGCAGCTTAGAGGCCAGCTTAAACGAGCAGTACTTC.